These 10 T cell receptor beta chains came from one sample sequenced in a study of CD8 T cells in ankylosing spondylitis. Study-wide points: Apparently characteristic of ankylosing spondylitis blood was a TCR beta motif (fewer than 10 highly homologous variants).

For these TCRs, the target antigens are not known. One entry per CDR3 protein results from TCRdb running MiXCR on the 5' RACE reads. The sample carries hundreds of thousands of distinct CDR3 sequences, over 9.5% recorded once. Material for sequencing was blood, either unsorted or a sorted T cell fraction (not recorded which). These receptors were obtained from a male donor with ankylosing spondylitis.

This clonotype was seen a handful of times. The chain carries TRBV28 and TRBJ1-1; 8 bases are shared with TRBD1. Germline CDR1 MDHEN, CDR2 SYDVKM. Trimming took 3 bases from V and 2 from J; bases not matched to a gene: 5. CDR3 length: 15 amino acids. DNA of the CDR3: TGTGCCAGCAGTTTTCCCAGGGGGCCAAACACTGAAGCTTTCTTT. Translation: CASSFPRGPNTEAFF.

This clonotype has more than one count but fewer than ten. The chain has TRBV11-1 and TRBJ2-5; 9 bases map to TRBD2. CDR3 length equals 18 residues. Trimming cost V 3 bases and J 5 bases; bases outside gene matches: 16. CDR1 and CDR2 from the germline V gene are SGHAT and FQDESV (reference sequence). The CDR3 is CASSFRRVAGGPVETQYF. For the CDR3, the DNA is TGTGCCAGCAGCTTCAGGCGAGTTGCGGGAGGGCCGGTGGAGACCCAGTACTTC.

This clonotype has just a few counts. The rearrangement joins TRBV5-1 to TRBJ2-7, with a weak D call TRBD2 (5 bases). The V gene lost 4 bases and the J gene lost 0 bases, with 17 bases spanning the gap. This CDR3 has 16 amino acids. Germline CDR1 is SGHRS and CDR2 is YFSETQ. The CDR3 protein is CASSLGPGRSSYEQYF. The CDR3, as DNA: TGCGCCAGCAGCCTCGGACCGGGAAGGAGCTCCTACGAGCAGTACTTC.

The rearrangement joins TRBV20-1 to TRBJ2-6; no clear D gene. Germline assignment: CDR1 DFQATT and CDR2 SNEGSKA (reference sequence). Trimming took 4 bases from V and 1 from J, leaving 5 bases between them. This CDR3 spans 13 amino acids. CDR3 amino acids: CSATVSGANVLTF. CDR3 sequence (DNA): TGCAGTGCTACAGTTTCTGGGGCCAACGTCCTGACTTTC.

The chain employs TRBV20-1 and TRBJ2-3; possible D gene TRBD2, 5 bases. Between the trimmed V and J ends, which lost 5 bases and 3 bases, there was a span of 12 bases. Germline V gives CDR1 DFQATT, CDR2 SNEGSKA (reference sequence). The CDR3 is made up of 13 amino acids. CDR3 amino acids: CSAPRAVTDTQYF. The DNA of the CDR3 is TGCAGTGCTCCGAGGGCCGTGACAGATACGCAGTATTTT.

J is TRBJ1-2 and V is TRBV6-1; D gene unclear. Germline V gene sequence: CDR1 MNHNS, CDR2 SASEGT. With 6 bases removed from V and 6 bases from J, the gap between germline ends came to 17 bases. There are 14 residues in the CDR3. The CDR3 here is CASRSLGRLDGYTF. DNA for the CDR3: TGTGCCAGCAGATCTCTCGGTCGGTTGGATGGCTACACCTTC.

This clonotype came up many times. The chain employs TRBV28 and TRBJ1-4; D not certain. V gave up 5 bases and J gave up 4 bases, with 14 bases separating them. Germline V lookup: CDR1 MDHEN, CDR2 SYDVKM. The CDR3 consists of 15 residues. For the CDR3, the DNA is TGTGCCAGCAGTACGCCTGGCAGACTTAATGAAAAACTGTTTTTT. This codes for CASSTPGRLNEKLFF.

DNA for the CDR3: TGCAGCGTTGAAGACTGGCGGGAATCCTACAATGAGCAGTTCTTC. This codes for CSVEDWRESYNEQFF. The chain joins TRBV29-1 to TRBJ2-1; tentative D call: TRBD2 (6 bases). V gave up 0 bases and J gave up 1 base, with 10 bases separating them. The CDR3 extends over 15 amino acids. Germline CDR1 is SQVTM and CDR2 is ANQGSEA.

This clonotype was counted between two and nine times. V is TRBV5-5 and J is TRBJ2-7; 9 positions agree with TRBD1. Germline-derived CDR1 and CDR2 are SGHKS and YYEKEE (reference sequence). The CDR3 has 15 residues. Trimming at V came to 0 bases and at J to 4 bases, leaving 5 bases not matched to a gene. The CDR3 DNA reads TGTGCCAGCAGCTTGGGGGGACAGGGCCGGTACGAGCAGTACTTC. Its protein is CASSLGGQGRYEQYF.

The chain has TRBV18 and TRBJ1-6; D remains unclear. CDR1 and CDR2 from the germline V gene are KGHSH and LQKENI. CDR3 length: 14 residues. The ends were cut back, 3 bases at V and 9 bases at J, with 12 bases in the middle. The CDR3 DNA follows: TGTGCCAGCTCACCCCCTGACTTCGGTTCACCCCTCCACTTT. Translating gives CASSPPDFGSPLHF.